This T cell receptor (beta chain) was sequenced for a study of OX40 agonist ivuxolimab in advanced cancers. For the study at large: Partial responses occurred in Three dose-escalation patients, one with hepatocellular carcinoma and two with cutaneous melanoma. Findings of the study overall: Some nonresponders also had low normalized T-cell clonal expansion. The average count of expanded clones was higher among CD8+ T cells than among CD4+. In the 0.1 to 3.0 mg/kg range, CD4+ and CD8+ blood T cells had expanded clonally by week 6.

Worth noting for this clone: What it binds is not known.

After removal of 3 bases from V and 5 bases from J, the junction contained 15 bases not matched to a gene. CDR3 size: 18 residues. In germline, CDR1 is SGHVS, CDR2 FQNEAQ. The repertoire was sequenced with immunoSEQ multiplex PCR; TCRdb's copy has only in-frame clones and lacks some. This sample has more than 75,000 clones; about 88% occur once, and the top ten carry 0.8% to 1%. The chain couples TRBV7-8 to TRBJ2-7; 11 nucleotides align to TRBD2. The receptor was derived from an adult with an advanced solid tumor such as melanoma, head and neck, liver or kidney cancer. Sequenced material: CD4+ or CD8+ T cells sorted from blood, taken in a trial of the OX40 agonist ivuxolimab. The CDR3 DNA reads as TGTGCCAGCAGCTTTTTCGTACTAGCGGGAGCGTTTAGGAACGAGCAGTACTTC. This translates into CASSFFVLAGAFRNEQYF.